The clone carrying this TCR beta chain has ten or more counts. The data were taken from a study of Graves' ophthalmopathy and Graves' hyperthyroidism. RNA transcripts provided the template for amplifying TCR beta CDR3 regions. The workflow started with a first-round RT-PCR run with HTBI primers and then moved on to a second-round multiplex PCR. In TCRdb, the multiplex PCR reads were re-called with MiXCR into one record per CDR3 protein. The sample consists of about 220,000 distinct CDR3 sequences, about 22% of them appearing once. Trimming removed 0 bases at V and 5 bases at J, with 11 bases between. The germline CDR1 and CDR2 sequences are SQVTM and ANQGSEA. This CDR3 contains 13 residues.

The sample was peripheral blood. This clonotype was sampled from a woman aged 50 to 60 with Graves' ophthalmopathy. The gene calls are TRBV29-1 and TRBJ2-7, with D possibly matching TRBD2 (5 bases). The CDR3 DNA follows: TGCAGCGTTGAAGATGGAATCGGGAACGAGCAGTACTTC. This sequence encodes CSVEDGIGNEQYF.